Sequencing of this T cell receptor beta chain was carried out in a study of T cells in localized non-small cell lung cancer. Study findings and constraints: Sequence data derive from only one tumor region, so heterogeneity remains possible. Appearance in adjacent lung was seen for a median 57 of the top 100 tumor clones. Maximal T cell clonality occurred in uninvolved adjacent lung, with tumor ranking below it. Greater blood T cell density accompanied longer overall survival.

Regarding this clone: Its antigen is not identified.

Using immunoSEQ multiplex PCR, the repertoire was profiled, and TCRdb retains in-frame clones only, with some absent. The sample includes about 52,000 clones, approximately 86% seen only once; the top ten take about a sixth. This CDR3 has 16 amino acids. The trim removed 3 bases at V and 10 bases at J, leaving 13 bases unmatched. Germline V CDR1 and CDR2: SGHNT, YYREEE (reference sequence). The chain has TRBV5-4 and TRBJ2-4, with 10 bases aligning to TRBD1. The sequences come from PBMCs, collected before any cancer treatment. The TCR comes from a female donor with stage II lung adenocarcinoma. DNA of the CDR3: TGTGCCAGCAGCTCTGGCCGGGACAGGGGTTCCACTATTCAGTACTTC. As protein: CASSSGRDRGSTIQYF.